This TCR beta chain stems from a study of spatial heterogeneity in lung cancer. On the study more broadly: Beta-chain sequences consistently outnumbered alpha-chain sequences in detection. The library had UMIs, and each TCR and UMI pair averaged more than ten raw reads.

The germline V and J ends were trimmed by 7 bases and 0 bases, with 16 bases remaining between them. Germline assignment: CDR1 SGHTA and CDR2 FQGTGA. The CDR3 consists of 16 residues. Time point denoted: sample taken at primary tumor resection. Sequencing was performed on whole RNA extracted from tumor and nontumor lung tissue, or from frozen PBMC, and the material was left unsorted. TCRdb independently ran MiXCR on the 5' RACE reads; one entry per CDR3 protein. There are 45,000 to 55,000 distinct CDR3 sequences in the sample; roughly 5.2% occur only once, and around 10% lies in the top ten. This clonotype was picked up many times.

This clonotype originated in a male donor with early-stage non-small cell lung cancer. Here the sequenced sample was PBMCs, taken at surgery. The genes are TRBV7-3 and TRBJ2-1; D uncertain. DNA for the CDR3: TGTGCCAGCAAACCCTTTAGGCTCAGCTCCTACAATGAGCAGTTCTTC. Protein sequence: CASKPFRLSSYNEQFF.